The rows below give T cell receptor beta chains drawn from one sample of a study of post-analysis software for immune sequencing data. TCRdb reanalysed the PCR reads using MiXCR and keeps one entry per CDR3 protein. The sample lists roughly 410,000 distinct CDR3 sequences, around 37% occurring once. Sequenced sample: blood. Source of these receptors: a girl aged 10 to 17 with multiple sclerosis. Both conserved end residues are trimmed from each CDR3. Each record gives: clone size, V gene, CDR3 protein. A clone size is listed for some rows: how often the clone was seen (once, few, many), or a class if it is expanded.

NA	TRBV14	ASSRQGAVDEQF
NA	TRBV28	ASSFSGGRTDTQY
NA	TRBV7-2	ASSRGVIGAQGYT
NA	TRBV12-3/TRBV12-4	ASIGGGGWGYT
NA	TRBV2	ARERQGARGFT
NA	TRBV7-2	ASSPQPEPKRY
NA	TRBV20-1	SARDGGGGRSYEQY
few	TRBV12-3/TRBV12-4	ASSLNRAWVEKLF
NA	TRBV6-5	ASRRDRASHEQY
NA	TRBV11-2	ASSPSGGAVYNEQF
NA	TRBV12-3/TRBV12-4	ASSDLRRGEQETQY
NA	TRBV24-1	ATSVQYAGTDTQY
NA	TRBV18	ASSPGHVGQETQY
NA	TRBV7-2	ASTYPGQRAF
few	TRBV20-1	SARGEGSGLYEQY
few	TRBV5-1	ASSFSSRYEQY
few	TRBV4-3	ASSQEGGWTNYNEQF
many	TRBV7-9	ASSRRQGTDTQY
once	TRBV12-3/TRBV12-4	ASIKLAGGPADTQY
NA	TRBV6-1	ASRLAGTSISGSAEAF
NA	TRBV5-1	ASSSALAGVFSYNEQF
few	TRBV20-1	SAREGRLRRDNEQF
NA	TRBV10-3	AIRGETEAF
few	TRBV5-1	ASSLGRSQETQY
few	TRBV28	ASNEGRYEQY
NA	TRBV9	ASSDPSVRTQY
few	TRBV7-9	ASSLQTSGGPNIQY
NA	TRBV29-1	SVGTSSPDTQY
many	TRBV20-1	SARPLTSYYGYT
many	TRBV2	ASSERQGNQPQH
few	TRBV5-8	ASSLGQGARSPLH
NA	TRBV5-1	ASSLYRQGNNEQF
NA	TRBV6-2/TRBV6-3	ASSYDATQY
NA	TRBV7-9	ASSPTISTDTQY
few	TRBV29-1	SVEGNRGPLNQETQY
few	TRBV20-1	SAVRTGEGNNEQF
NA	TRBV12-3/TRBV12-4	ASSLQGADEKLF
NA	TRBV7-9	ASSSPGHLYEQY
NA	TRBV12-3/TRBV12-4	ASSYWTGTEAF
few	TRBV10-3	AISPQGARTEAF
NA	TRBV10-3	AISDGEGKTQY